This T cell receptor beta chain appears in the sequencing data of a study of shared clonotypes between healthy human individuals (TCRdb year 2020). With respect to the entire study: The cohort comprised a couple of women and a few men aged 18 to 49 years. Per donor, leukapheresis produced somewhere between about 0.8 and 9.5 billion PBMCs. To increase sequencing depth and limit assay-specific biases, TCR repertoire library preparation and sequencing were carried out by different laboratories using diverse techniques. Blood TCR repertoires of five healthy adults were deeply sequenced to estimate repertoire size and the extent of clonotype sharing between individuals. Points the paper makes about the study in general: The small number of donors limited the genetic and exposure-history diversity represented. Sampling was restricted to blood, and TCR repertoires in tissue are likely to differ from TCR repertoires in blood. Pairwise subsampling indicated that sequencing depth was expected to affect the degree of clonotype sharing among donors.

Using the deep immunoSEQ assay, multiplex PCR amplified TCR CDR3 regions from genomic DNA. For each cell subset, the extracted genomic DNA was distributed evenly across all wells of several immunoSEQ 96-well plates, and each plate served as one replicate. For unsorted PBMC, 300 ng of genomic DNA, equivalent to approximately 28,000 T cell genomes, went into each replicate PCR. Ten immunoSEQ deep assay plates were used to sequence unsorted PBMC genomic DNA. Purified libraries were measured with a Qubit 3.0 fluorometer, size-checked on a Bioanalyzer 2100, and measured again with the KAPA Library Quantification kit. Each immunoSEQ 96-well plate was sequenced on its own single-read 150-cycle Illumina NextSeq 550 flow cell. On the study's bioinformatics: Because only junctional sequences without quality scores were contained in the immunoSEQ output, filtering matching that applied to full-length reads could not be performed. Sequences were annotated with PyIR, a Python wrapper for IgBLAST v1.9, and V/J genes and CDR3 were assigned using IMGT germline references. Reads were filtered out if the reads had weak V/J assignments (E-value above 1e-6), no CDR3, stop codons, out-of-frame junctions, or ambiguous translated residues. V3J clonotypes were defined as sequences sharing the same inferred V gene, J gene, and CDR3 amino acid sequence. The percentage overlap between two repertoires was calculated by dividing the number of shared unique clonotypes by the size of the smaller repertoire. Richness of each repertoire was evaluated using RTK rarefaction, the Chao1 estimator, and Recon v2.1 estimates of unobserved clonotypes. Drawn from immuneACCESS, this table holds only the in-frame rearrangements with V and J called that TCRdb kept. Clones are partly lost; checked studies trace under half to an unresolved V gene and leave the rest unexplained. For V, J and clone size, that table is used; D and trimming come from the DNA. This sample is represented by about 87,000 clones; more than 45% of them were singletons. Together, the top ten hold roughly 16% of the sample.

Sequences MGHRA (CDR1) and YSYEKL (CDR2) are obtained from the germline V gene. The CDR3 covers 13 residues, taking in both the cysteine and the phenylalanine. Left in the record is the CDR3 DNA by itself, 39 bases read in frame from the first base. V and J are truncated by 4 bases and 1 base respectively, leaving an intervening sequence of 7 bases. The donors were healthy, HIV-negative adults with no recently reported acute infections or vaccinations. Only Caucasian adults living in Nashville, Tennessee, USA were represented among the donors. For unsorted samples, 90 million or so PBMCs were counted and genomic DNA was extracted with the QIAamp DNA Blood Mini kit. Blood was collected by leukapheresis, and PBMCs were isolated by Ficoll-Histopaque density gradient centrifugation and then cryopreserved in liquid nitrogen vapor phase. As concerns this clone: It lacks a known antigen. Qualities for individual bases were not recorded, and no much larger clone is one base off.

The TCR comes from a woman aged 40 to 50 in good health. Some clones in this sample may be carry-over from other donors' samples. The sample taken for sequencing was PBMCs. The V and J genes are TRBV4-1 and TRBJ1-1; matching of 5 bases hints at TRBD1 as the D gene. Here the CDR3 is given as CASSLGGNTEAFF. The DNA sequence reads TGCGCCAGCAGCCTCGGGGGGAACACTGAAGCTTTCTTT.